This paragraph covers one T cell receptor (beta chain) sequence. This record belongs to a study of blood T cell repertoires in COVID-19. Repertoires were generated with immunoSEQ multiplex PCR, while TCRdb's copy carries only in-frame clones and drops some. Of around 250,000 clones listed, about 86% are singletons. The CDR3 length is 15 residues. Trimming pared 2 bases from V and 3 bases from J, leaving 13 bases between. The germline CDR1 and CDR2 sequences are ENHRY and SYGVKD. The chain uses TRBV10-3 and TRBJ1-2, with D maybe TRBD1 (6 bases). Source material: peripheral blood. The TCR originated in a man aged 18 to 30 with active or convalescent COVID-19. The CDR3 bases are TGTGCCATCAGTGAGGCGGACAGCCGGTACTATGGCTACACCTTC. Amino acid sequence: CAISEADSRYYGYTF.